This entry features one T cell receptor (beta chain) sequence. The table lists this clonotype with a few counts. The antigen it binds to is not known. It has no much larger one-base neighbor in the sample; base qualities were not kept. Reading the label with the study, this specimen's treatment or condition is: live attenuated yellow fever vaccine strain. Two biological replicates of bulk PBMCs were collected at each blood-draw timepoint. A standard Ficoll-Paque protocol was used to isolate PBMCs from peripheral blood. TriZol was used to extract RNA from bulk PBMCs, from CD4 and CD8 fractions, and from dextramer-positive and dextramer-negative fractions. This sample was taken from a study of T cells after yellow fever vaccination (dated by TCRdb to about 2019). Regarding the complete study: Libraries from fractions with low cell numbers were prepared with the SMART-Seq v4 Ultra Low Input RNA kit. Blood samples were taken at several timepoints before and after primary and secondary immunization, and bulk PBMC replicates and cell subsets were isolated. The cohort comprised two healthy male donors, one aged 18 to 30 and one aged 30 to 40 years. Bulk TCR alpha and beta repertoires were sequenced longitudinally to track T-cell clones before and after primary and booster YFV17D yellow fever vaccination. Findings and caveats that apply to the study as a whole: Only two donors were included in the study, so the extent to which the findings can be generalized is limited. A small fraction of clonotypes showed up in both the CD4 and CD8 compartments, probably as a result of convergent recombination. Compared with the primary T-cell response, the secondary T-cell response was weaker but faster, peaking on day 5 rather than day 15. Most clones expanded after primary vaccination were re-detected after the booster (96% of CD4 and more than 70% of CD8), suggesting broad memory maintenance. FACS-sorted repertoires could contain abundant contaminating clonotypes from the bulk population, so computational filtering was required.

The reads were generated on an Illumina NovaSeq 6000. TCR cDNA was synthesized by 5'RACE template switching, through which a universal primer site and unique molecular identifiers were introduced. Priming of cDNA synthesis was performed from both the TCR alpha and TCR beta constant segments. Libraries were amplified in two PCR steps, with sample barcodes and sequencing adapters added in the second step. Sequencing of libraries was done on Illumina HiSeq 2500 (2x100 bp) or NovaSeq (2x150 bp). The original methods were these. MIGEC handled demultiplexing of reads and collapsing into UMI consensus sequences, while MiXCR performed V(D)J alignment. Using edgeR on replicate PBMC samples, clonotypes were called vaccine-responding if FDR was below 0.01 and the log2 fold change was above 5 up to day 15. Bulk clonotypes were assigned CD4 or CD8 identity according to which sequenced CD4 or CD8 repertoire held them at higher abundance. The public reads were run again by TCRdb, first through fastp at Q25 and then through MiXCR, and only productive beta chains were kept. Rows with one shared CDR3 protein collapse into an entry with the most common genes and DNA. These V and J calls derive from TCRdb rather than the authors' analysis. A total of hundreds of thousands of distinct CDR3 sequences appear in this sample, around 20% of them only once. The ten biggest clones cover over 15% of the sample.

The germline V gene encodes CDR1 SGHVS and CDR2 FNYEAQ. The V end gives up 5 bases and the J end 7 bases, leaving 7 bases in the junction not matched to a gene. Including the terminal cysteine and phenylalanine, the CDR3 comprises 15 residues. Left in the record is the CDR3 DNA by itself, 45 bases read in frame from the first base. The chain is made from TRBV7-6 and TRBJ1-6, and 8 junctional nucleotides match TRBD1. This clonotype was sampled from a man aged 18 to 29 who received the YFV17D yellow fever vaccine. The specimen comprised PBMCs, sampled before the yellow fever booster vaccination. In nucleotide form, the sequence is TGTGCCAGCAGCGTTAGTGGGGACAGGAATTCACCCCTCCACTTT. It translates to CASSVSGDRNSPLHF.